What follows is one TCR beta chain and its context. V dropped 5 bases and J dropped 6 bases, with 19 bases sitting between them. Looked up from germline, CDR1 is SGHTA and CDR2 is FQGNSA. This CDR3 spans 15 amino acids. Measured with immunoSEQ multiplex PCR; TCRdb has only the in-frame clones, and not every one. The sample records approximately 52,000 clones, over 75% being singletons. The sample belongs to a study of blood T cell repertoires in COVID-19. Looking at the study overall: Donors in the United States, Italy and Spain gave samples during acute or convalescent COVID-19.

The sequencing sample was made of peripheral blood. This chain links TRBV7-2 with TRBJ1-2; a possible D gene is TRBD1 (6 bases). The receptor comes from a human donor with active COVID-19. The donor label of this sample is uncertain. CDR3 bases: TGTGCCAGCAGCCCCCAGGGGCAGGGAGGGAATGGCTACACCTTC. As protein: CASSPQGQGGNGYTF.